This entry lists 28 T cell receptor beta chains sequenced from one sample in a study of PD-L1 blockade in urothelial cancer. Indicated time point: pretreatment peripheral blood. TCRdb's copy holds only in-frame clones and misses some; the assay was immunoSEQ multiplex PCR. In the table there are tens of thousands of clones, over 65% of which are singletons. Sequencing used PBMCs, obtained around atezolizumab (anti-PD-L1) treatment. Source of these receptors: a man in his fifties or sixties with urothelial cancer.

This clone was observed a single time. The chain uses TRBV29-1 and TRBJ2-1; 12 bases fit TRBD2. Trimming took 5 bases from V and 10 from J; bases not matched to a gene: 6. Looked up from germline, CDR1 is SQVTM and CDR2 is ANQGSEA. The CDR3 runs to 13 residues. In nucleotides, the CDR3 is TGCAGCGTTCCTAGCGGGGGGGCGGGAGAGCAGTTCTTC. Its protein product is CSVPSGGAGEQFF.

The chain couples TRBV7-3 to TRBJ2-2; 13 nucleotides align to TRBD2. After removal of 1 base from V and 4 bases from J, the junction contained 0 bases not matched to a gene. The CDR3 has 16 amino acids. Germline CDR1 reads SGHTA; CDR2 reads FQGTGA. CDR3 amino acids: CASSLRLAGGTGELFF. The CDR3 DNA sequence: TGTGCCAGCAGCTTAAGACTAGCGGGGGGCACCGGGGAGCTGTTTTTT.

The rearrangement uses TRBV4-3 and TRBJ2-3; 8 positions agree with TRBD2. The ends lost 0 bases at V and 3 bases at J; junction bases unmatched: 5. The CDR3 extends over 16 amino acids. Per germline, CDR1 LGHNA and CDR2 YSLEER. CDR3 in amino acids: CASSQESGSVTDTQYF. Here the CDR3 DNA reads TGCGCCAGCAGCCAAGAAAGCGGGAGTGTGACAGATACGCAGTATTTT.

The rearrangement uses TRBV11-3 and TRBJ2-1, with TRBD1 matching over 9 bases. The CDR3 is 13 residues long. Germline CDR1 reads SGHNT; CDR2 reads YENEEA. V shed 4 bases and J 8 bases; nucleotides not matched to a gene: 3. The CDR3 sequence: CASSSRTGDEQFF. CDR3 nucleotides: TGTGCCAGCAGCTCCAGGACAGGGGATGAGCAGTTCTTC.

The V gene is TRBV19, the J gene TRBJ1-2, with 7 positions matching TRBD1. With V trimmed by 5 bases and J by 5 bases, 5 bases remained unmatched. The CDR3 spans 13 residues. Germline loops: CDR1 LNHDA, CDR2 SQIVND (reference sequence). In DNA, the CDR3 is TGTGCCAGTAGTGACAGGGAAAGATATGGCTACACCTTC. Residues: CASSDRERYGYTF. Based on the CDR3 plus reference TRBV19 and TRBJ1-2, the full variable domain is DGGITQSPKYLFRKEGQNVTLSCEQNLNHDAMYWYRQDPGQGLRLIYYSQIVNDFQKGDIAEGYSVSREKKESFPLTVTSAQKNPTAFYLCASSDRERYGYTFGSGTRLTVV.

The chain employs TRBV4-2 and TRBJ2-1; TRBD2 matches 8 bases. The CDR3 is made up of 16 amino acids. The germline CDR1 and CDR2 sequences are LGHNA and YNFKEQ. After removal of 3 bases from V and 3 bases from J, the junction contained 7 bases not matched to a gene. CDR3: CASSHLRSGSYNEQFF. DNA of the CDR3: TGTGCCAGCAGCCACCTCCGCAGCGGGAGCTACAATGAGCAGTTCTTC.

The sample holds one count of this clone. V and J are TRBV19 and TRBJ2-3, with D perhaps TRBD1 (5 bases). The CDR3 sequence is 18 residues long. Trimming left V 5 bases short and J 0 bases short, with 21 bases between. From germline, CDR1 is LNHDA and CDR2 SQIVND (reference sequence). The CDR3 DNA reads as TGTGCCAGTAGTTGGCAAATGGGGCCCTCTACTAGCACAGATACGCAGTATTTT. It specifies CASSWQMGPSTSTDTQYF.

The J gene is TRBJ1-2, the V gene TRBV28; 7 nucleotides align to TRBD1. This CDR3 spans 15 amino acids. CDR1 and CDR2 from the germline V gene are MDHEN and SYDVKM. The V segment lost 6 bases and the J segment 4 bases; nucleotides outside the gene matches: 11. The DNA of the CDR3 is TGTGCCAGCAGAGCAACAGGGGCGGGTGGCTATGGCTACACCTTC. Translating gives CASRATGAGGYGYTF.

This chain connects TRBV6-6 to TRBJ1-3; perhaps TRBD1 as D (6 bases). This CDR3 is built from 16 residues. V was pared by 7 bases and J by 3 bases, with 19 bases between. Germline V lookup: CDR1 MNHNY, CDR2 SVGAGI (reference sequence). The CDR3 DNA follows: TGTGCCAGCATTCCCCGAATTGGGGGCCATGGAAACACCATATATTTT. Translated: CASIPRIGGHGNTIYF.

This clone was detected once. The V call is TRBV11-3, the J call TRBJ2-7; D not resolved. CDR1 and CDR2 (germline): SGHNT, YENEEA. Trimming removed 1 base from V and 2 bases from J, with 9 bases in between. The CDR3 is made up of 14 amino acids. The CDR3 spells CASSLAELTYEQYF. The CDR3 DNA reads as TGTGCCAGCAGCTTAGCGGAGTTAACCTACGAGCAGTACTTC.

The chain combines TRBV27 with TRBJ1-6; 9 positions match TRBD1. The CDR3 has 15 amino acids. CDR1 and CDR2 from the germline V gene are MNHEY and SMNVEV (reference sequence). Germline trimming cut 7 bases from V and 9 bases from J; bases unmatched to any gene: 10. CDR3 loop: CASTSGQGVRSPLHF. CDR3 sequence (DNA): TGTGCCAGCACTTCGGGACAGGGAGTGCGTTCACCCCTCCACTTT.

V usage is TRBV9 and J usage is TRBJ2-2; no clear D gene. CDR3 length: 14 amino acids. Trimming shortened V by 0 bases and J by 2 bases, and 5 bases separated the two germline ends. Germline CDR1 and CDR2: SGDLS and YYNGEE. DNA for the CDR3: TGTGCCAGCAGCGTAGATCCAAACACCGGGGAGCTGTTTTTT. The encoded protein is CASSVDPNTGELFF.

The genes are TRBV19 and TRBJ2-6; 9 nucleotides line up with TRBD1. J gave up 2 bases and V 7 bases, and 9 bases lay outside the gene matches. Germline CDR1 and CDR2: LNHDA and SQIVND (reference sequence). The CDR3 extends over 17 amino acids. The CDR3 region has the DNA TGTGCCAGTACAGGCGGGACAGGGTTTCCTGGGGCCAACGTCCTGACTTTC. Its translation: CASTGGTGFPGANVLTF.

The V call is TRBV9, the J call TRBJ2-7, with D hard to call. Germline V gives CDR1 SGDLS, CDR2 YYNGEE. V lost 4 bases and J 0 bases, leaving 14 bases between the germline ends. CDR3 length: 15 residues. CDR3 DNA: TGTGCCAGCAGCCCCCGGCCCGGGTTCTCCTACGAGCAGTACTTC. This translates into CASSPRPGFSYEQYF. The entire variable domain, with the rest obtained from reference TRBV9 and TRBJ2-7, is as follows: DSGVTQTPKHLITATGQRVTLRCSPRSGDLSVYWYQQSLDQGLQFLIQYYNGEERAKGNILERFSAQQFPDLHSELNLSSLELGDSALYFCASSPRPGFSYEQYFGPGTRLTVT.

The CDR3 protein is CASSRQTRAHPGNTIYF. The CDR3 DNA sequence: TGTGCCAGCAGCCGACAAACGAGGGCCCACCCTGGAAACACCATATATTTT. The chain recombines TRBV11-3 with TRBJ1-3, with unresolved D. The V end was cut by 5 bases, the J end by 2 bases, with 19 bases between. CDR1 is SGHNT, CDR2 YENEEA, per germline. The CDR3 totals 17 residues.

The CDR3 DNA follows: TGTGCCAGCTTGCCGACTAGCGGAATTAGCTCCTACAATGAGCAGTTCTTC. This codes for CASLPTSGISSYNEQFF. The V call is TRBV7-9, the J call TRBJ2-1; TRBD2 matches 9 bases. The length of the CDR3 is 17 residues. CDR1 and CDR2 from the germline V gene are SEHNR and FQNEAQ (reference sequence). Germline trimming cut 8 bases from V and 0 bases from J; bases unmatched to any gene: 11.

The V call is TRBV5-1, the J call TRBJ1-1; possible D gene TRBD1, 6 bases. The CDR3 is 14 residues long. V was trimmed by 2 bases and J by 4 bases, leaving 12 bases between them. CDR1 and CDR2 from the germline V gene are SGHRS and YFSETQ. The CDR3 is CASSFRGGPTEAFF. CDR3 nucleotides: TGCGCCAGCAGCTTTCGCGGGGGGCCCACTGAAGCTTTCTTT. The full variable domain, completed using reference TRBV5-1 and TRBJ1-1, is KAGVTQTPRYLIKTRGQQVTLSCSPISGHRSVSWYQQTPGQGLQFLFEYFSETQRNKGNFPGRFSGRQFSNSRSEMNVSTLELGDSALYLCASSFRGGPTEAFFGQGTRLTVV.

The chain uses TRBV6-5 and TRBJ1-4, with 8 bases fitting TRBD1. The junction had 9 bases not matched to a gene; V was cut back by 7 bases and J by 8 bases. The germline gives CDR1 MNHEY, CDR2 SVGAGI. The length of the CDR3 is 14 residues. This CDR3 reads CASTSGQGIEKLFF. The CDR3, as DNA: TGTGCCAGCACGTCAGGACAGGGTATAGAAAAACTGTTTTTT.

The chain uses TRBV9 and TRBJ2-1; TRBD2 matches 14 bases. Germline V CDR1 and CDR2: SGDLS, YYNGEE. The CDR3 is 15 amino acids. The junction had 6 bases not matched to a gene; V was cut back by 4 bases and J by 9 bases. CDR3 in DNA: TGTGCCAGCAGCCCCGGACTAGCGGGAGGCATTGAGCAGTTCTTC. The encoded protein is CASSPGLAGGIEQFF.

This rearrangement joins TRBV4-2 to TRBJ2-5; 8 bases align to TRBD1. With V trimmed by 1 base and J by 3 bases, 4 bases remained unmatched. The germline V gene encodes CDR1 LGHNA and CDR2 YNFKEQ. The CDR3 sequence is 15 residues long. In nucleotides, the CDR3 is TGTGCCAGCAGCCAAGTTCAGGGGGCGGAAGAGACCCAGTACTTC. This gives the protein CASSQVQGAEETQYF.

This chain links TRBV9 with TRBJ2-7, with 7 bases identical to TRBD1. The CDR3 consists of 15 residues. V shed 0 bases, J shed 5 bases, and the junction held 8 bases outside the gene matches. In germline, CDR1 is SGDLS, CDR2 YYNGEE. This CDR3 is CASSVGGRGLDEQYF. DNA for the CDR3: TGTGCCAGCAGCGTAGGTGGCAGGGGGTTGGACGAGCAGTACTTC.

The CDR3 DNA reads TGTGCCAGCAGTCACAAACTGGGACAGCCCCAAGAGACCCAGTACTTC. The encoded protein is CASSHKLGQPQETQYF. The chain links TRBV11-3 to TRBJ2-5; TRBD1 agrees at 7 bases. The CDR3 covers 16 residues. Germline trimming cut 6 bases from V and 1 base from J; bases unmatched to any gene: 11. Germline values: CDR1 SGHNT, CDR2 YENEEA.

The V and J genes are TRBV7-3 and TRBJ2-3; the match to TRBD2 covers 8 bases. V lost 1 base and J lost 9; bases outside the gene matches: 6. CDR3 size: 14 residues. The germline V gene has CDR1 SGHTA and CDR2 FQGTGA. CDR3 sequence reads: CASSLRPSGGTQYF. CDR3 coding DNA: TGTGCCAGCAGCTTAAGGCCCAGCGGGGGCACGCAGTATTTT. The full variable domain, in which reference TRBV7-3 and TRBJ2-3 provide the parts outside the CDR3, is GAGVSQTPSNKVTEKGKYVELRCDPISGHTALYWYRQSLGQGPEFLIYFQGTGAADDSGLPNDRFFAVRPEGSVSTLKIQRTERGDSAVYLCASSLRPSGGTQYFGPGTRLTVL.

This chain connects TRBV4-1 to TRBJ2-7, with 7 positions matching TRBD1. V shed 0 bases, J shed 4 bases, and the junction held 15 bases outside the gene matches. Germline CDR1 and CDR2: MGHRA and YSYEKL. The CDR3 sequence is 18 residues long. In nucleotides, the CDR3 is TGCGCCAGCAGCCAAGACCACAGGGGACCTCTTGGCTGGTACGAGCAGTACTTC. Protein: CASSQDHRGPLGWYEQYF.

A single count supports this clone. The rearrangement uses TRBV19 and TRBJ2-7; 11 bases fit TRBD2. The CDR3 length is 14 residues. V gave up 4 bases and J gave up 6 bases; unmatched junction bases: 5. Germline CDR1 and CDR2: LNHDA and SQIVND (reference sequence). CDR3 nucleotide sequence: TGTGCCAGTAGTACACTAGCGGGAGTAAGCGAGCAGTACTTC. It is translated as CASSTLAGVSEQYF.

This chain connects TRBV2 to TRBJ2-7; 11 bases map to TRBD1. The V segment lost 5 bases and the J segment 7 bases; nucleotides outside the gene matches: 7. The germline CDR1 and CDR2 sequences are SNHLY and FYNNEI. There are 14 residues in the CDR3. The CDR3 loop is CASSFRDRGFEQYF. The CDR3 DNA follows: TGTGCCAGCAGTTTCCGGGACAGGGGGTTTGAGCAGTACTTC.

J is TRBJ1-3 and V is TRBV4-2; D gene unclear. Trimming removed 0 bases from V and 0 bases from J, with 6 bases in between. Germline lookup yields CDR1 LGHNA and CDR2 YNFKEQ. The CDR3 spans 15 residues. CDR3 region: CASSQDGSSGNTIYF. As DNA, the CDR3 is TGTGCCAGCAGCCAAGACGGGTCCTCTGGAAACACCATATATTTT.

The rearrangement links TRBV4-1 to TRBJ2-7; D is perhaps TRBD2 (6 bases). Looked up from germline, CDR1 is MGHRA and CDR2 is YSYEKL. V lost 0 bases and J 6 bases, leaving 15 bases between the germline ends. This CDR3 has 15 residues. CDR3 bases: TGCGCCAGCAGCCAAGAGGAAAGGCAGGGAGGCGAGCAGTACTTC. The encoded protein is CASSQEERQGGEQYF.